This TCR beta chain appears in the sequencing data of a study of T-cell memory formation after mild COVID-19. The CDR3 extends over 14 amino acids. Per germline, CDR1 MGHRA and CDR2 YSYEKL. The V gene end was trimmed by 2 bases and the J gene end by 6 bases; junction bases not matched to a gene: 7. TCRdb re-called the 5' RACE reads through MiXCR, storing one row per CDR3 protein. The sample has roughly 550,000 distinct CDR3 sequences; 20% are singletons. The sequencing sample was made of PBMCs or a T cell subset sorted from them (not recorded which). The rearrangement joins TRBV4-1 to TRBJ2-7; 7 nucleotides agree with TRBD2. The clonotype originates from an adult woman who had mild COVID-19 (a few samples of this study predate the infection). Cell type and time point are not known. The CDR3 nucleotides are TGCGCCAGCAGCCAAATAGGGTTAGCGGGCGAGCAGTACTTC. Residues: CASSQIGLAGEQYF.